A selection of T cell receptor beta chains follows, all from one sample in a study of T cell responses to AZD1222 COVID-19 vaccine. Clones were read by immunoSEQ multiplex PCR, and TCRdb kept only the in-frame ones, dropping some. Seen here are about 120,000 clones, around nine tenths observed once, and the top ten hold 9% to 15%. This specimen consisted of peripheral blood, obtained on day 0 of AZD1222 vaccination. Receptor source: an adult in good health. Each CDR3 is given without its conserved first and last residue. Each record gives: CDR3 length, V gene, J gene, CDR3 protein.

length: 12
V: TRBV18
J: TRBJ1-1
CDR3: ASSPSGGNTEAF

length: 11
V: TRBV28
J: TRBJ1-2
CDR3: ASSLIGGVGYT

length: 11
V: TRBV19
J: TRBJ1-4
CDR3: ASMRAANEKLF

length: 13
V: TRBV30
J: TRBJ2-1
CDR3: AWSVGLAGANEQF

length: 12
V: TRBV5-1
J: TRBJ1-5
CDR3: ASSLGGYNQPQH

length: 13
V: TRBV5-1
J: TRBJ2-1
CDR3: ASSLAGASYNEQF

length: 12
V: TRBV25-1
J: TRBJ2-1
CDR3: ASRDTGLYNEQF

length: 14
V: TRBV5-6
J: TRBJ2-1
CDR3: ASSGAGERLYNEQF

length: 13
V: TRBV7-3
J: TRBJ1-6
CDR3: ASSLTPAGNSPLH

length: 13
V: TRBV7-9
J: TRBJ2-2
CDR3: ASSPQVAGTGELF

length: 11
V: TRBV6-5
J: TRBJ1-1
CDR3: ASTRREDTEAF

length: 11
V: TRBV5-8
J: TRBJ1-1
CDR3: ASSVSWNTEAF

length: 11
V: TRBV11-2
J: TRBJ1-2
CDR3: ASSSFKLYGYT

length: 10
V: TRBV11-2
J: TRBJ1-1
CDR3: ASSLRQGEAF

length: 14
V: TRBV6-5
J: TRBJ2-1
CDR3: ASSYVAATWDNEQF

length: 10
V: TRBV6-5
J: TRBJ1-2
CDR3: ASLEGNYGYT

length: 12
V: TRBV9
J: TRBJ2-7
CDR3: ASSVATGSYEQY

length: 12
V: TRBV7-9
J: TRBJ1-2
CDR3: ASSLASGNYGYT

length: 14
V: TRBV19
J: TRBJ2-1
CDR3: ASSSQGGSSYNEQF

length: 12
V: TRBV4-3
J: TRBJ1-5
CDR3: ASSQTPHNQPQH

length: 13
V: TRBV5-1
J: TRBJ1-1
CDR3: ASSLGQAIGVEAF

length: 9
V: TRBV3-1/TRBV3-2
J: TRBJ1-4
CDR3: ASSLNEKLF

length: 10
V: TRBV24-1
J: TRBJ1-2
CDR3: ATSDGGYGYT

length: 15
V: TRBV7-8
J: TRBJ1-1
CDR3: ASSRIAGARGYTEAF

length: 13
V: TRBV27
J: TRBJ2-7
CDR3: ASSFGSGRGYEQY

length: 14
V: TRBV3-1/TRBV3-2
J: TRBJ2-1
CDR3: ASSQDLPPAGDEQF

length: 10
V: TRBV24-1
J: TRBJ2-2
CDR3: ATSLNTGELF

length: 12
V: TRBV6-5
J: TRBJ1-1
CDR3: ASSSPGGNTEAF

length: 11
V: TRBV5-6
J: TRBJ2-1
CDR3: ASSPYWTNEQF

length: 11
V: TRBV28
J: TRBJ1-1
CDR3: ASSLDDYTEAF

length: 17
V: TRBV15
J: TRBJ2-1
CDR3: ATSRDQGRRQGAKGEQF

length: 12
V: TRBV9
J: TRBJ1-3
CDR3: ASSVARGGNTIY

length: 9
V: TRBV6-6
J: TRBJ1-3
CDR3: AIKGGYTIY